This T cell receptor beta chain stems from a study of monozygotic twins with inflammatory bowel disease. The authors used approximately 3.5 ug of total RNA per TCR library. Template switching introduced UMIs that contain a 6-nucleotide sample barcode. TCRdb derives one entry per CDR3 protein from the 5' RACE reads, leaving out DNA. The listing records some 150,000 distinct CDR3 sequences. The study's findings and limits: IBD patients exhibited fewer clonotypes shared with other individuals than healthy twins, particularly with disease activity.

The germline V gene has CDR1 SGHDT and CDR2 YYEEEE. CDR3 size: 16 residues. As for this clonotype: Its antigen is not known.

The V and J genes are TRBV5-6 and TRBJ1-1; TCRdb's D gene call, TRBD1, goes unchecked for lack of DNA. The TCR was taken from a human donor with ulcerative colitis or Crohn's disease, or a healthy co-twin of an affected twin (not recorded which). The sample was blood. CDR3 sequence reads: CASSQPFWGRNTEAFF. Using reference TRBV5-6 and TRBJ1-1 for the parts outside the CDR3, the full variable domain is DAGVTQSPTHLIKTRGQQVTLRCSPKSGHDTVSWYQQALGQGPQFIFQYYEEEERQRGNFPDRFSGHQFPNYSSELNVNALLLGDSALYLCASSQPFWGRNTEAFFGQGTRLTVV.